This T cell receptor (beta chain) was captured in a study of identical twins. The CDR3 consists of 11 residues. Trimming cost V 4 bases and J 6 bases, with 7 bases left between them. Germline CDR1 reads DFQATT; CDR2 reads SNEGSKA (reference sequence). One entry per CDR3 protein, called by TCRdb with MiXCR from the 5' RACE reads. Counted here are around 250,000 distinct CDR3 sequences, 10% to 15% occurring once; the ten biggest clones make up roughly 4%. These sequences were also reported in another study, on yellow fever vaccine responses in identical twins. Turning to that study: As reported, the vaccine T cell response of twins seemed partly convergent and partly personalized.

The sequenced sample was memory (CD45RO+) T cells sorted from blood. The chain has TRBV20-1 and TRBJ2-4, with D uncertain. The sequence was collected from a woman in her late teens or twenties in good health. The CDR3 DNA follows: TGCAGTGCTAATTGGGTAAACATTCAGTACTTC. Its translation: CSANWVNIQYF.